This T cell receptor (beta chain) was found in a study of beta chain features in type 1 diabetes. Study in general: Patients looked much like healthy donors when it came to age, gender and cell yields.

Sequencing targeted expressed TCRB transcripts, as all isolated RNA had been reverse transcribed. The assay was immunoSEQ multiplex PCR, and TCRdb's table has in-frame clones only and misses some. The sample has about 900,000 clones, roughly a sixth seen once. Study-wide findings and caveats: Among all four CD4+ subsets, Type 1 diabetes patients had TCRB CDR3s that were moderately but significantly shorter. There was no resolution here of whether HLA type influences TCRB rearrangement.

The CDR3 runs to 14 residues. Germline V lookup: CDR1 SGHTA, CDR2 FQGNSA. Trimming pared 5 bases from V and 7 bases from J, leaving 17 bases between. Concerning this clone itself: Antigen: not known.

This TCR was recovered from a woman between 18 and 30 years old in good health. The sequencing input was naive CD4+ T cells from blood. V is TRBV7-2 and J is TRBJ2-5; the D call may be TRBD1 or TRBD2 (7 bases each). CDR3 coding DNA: TGTGCCAGCAGCCCGGACCAGGGGGGGCGGACCCAGTACTTC. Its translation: CASSPDQGGRTQYF.